The following is a TCR beta chain sequence with its context. No antigen is known for it. This sample was taken from a study of Tregs in tolerant kidney transplant recipients. Study-level results: Tregs expanded with activated donor B cells seemed most donor-specific. Findings come from small patient numbers and require larger validation. This study did not directly address biological reproducibility.

Trimming took 1 base from V and 4 from J; bases not matched to a gene: 3. There are 14 residues in the CDR3. Looked up from germline, CDR1 is SGHDN and CDR2 is FVKESK. The table came from immunoSEQ multiplex PCR; TCRdb's copy has only in-frame clones and leaves some out. This sample has around 16,000 clones, with around 90% found just once. Unstimulated regulatory T cells (CD4+CD25+CD127-), CD4+CD25- non-regulatory cells, CD4 and CD8 cells were FACS-sorted from thawed PBMCs. The rearrangement joins TRBV14 to TRBJ2-7; 8 positions match TRBD2. Sequencing was carried out using CD8+ T cells from blood. The clonotype originates from a human donor in good health. This CDR3 is CASSQGTSRYEQYF. The CDR3 DNA reads as TGTGCCAGCAGCCAAGGGACTAGCAGGTACGAGCAGTACTTC.